The 9 T cell receptor beta chains below all came from one sample that was sequenced in a study of shared clonotypes between healthy human individuals. The protocol was immunoSEQ multiplex PCR, while the TCRdb copy is restricted to in-frame clones and leaves out a portion. The sample comprises nearly 1,000,000 clones, around three quarters of which are singletons, and approximately 1.5% rests with the top ten. Sequenced input: memory CD4+ T cells sorted from blood. Sample subset: CD45RA-negative fraction. The receptors shown here come from a young man in good health.

The chain joins TRBV25-1 to TRBJ1-5; 9 bases fit TRBD1. Losses at the gene ends were 8 bases for V and 5 bases for J; bases not matched to a gene: 7. The length of the CDR3 is 14 residues. The germline V gene has CDR1 MGHDK and CDR2 SYGVNS. CDR3: CASSPGQGYQPQHF. CDR3 nucleotide sequence: TGTGCCAGCTCCCCGGGACAGGGATATCAGCCCCAGCATTTT. Full variable domain (outside the CDR3, taken from reference TRBV25-1 and TRBJ1-5): EADIYQTPRYLVIGTGKKITLECSQTMGHDKMYWYQQDPGMELHLIHYSYGVNSTEKGDLSSESTVSRIRTEHFPLTLESARPSHTSQYLCASSPGQGYQPQHFGDGTRLSIL.

V is TRBV28 and J is TRBJ1-2, with no clear D. Germline loops: CDR1 MDHEN, CDR2 SYDVKM. The CDR3 sequence is 14 residues long. Trimming took 6 bases from V and 0 from J, leaving 11 bases between them. CDR3 protein: CASSGNRANYGYTF. The CDR3 DNA sequence: TGTGCCAGCAGCGGGAATAGGGCTAACTATGGCTACACCTTC.

On this clone: Other DNA sequences in the same sample also yield this CDR3. The V call is TRBV7-2, the J call TRBJ2-7; D is possibly TRBD2 (6 bases). Germline V gene lookup returns CDR1 SGHTA and CDR2 FQGNSA. The V gene lost 2 bases and the J gene lost 2 bases, with 10 bases spanning the gap. This CDR3 spans 14 amino acids. The chain's CDR3 is CASSLFTGAYEQYF. The CDR3 DNA is TGTGCCAGCAGCTTATTCACGGGGGCCTACGAGCAGTACTTC.

This chain joins TRBV4-1 and TRBJ1-4, with 9 bases fitting TRBD1. V lost 6 bases and J lost 8; bases outside the gene matches: 10. This CDR3 is 15 amino acids long. Germline values: CDR1 MGHRA, CDR2 YSYEKL. The chain's CDR3 is CASSREGTGKEKLFF. CDR3 sequence (DNA): TGCGCCAGCAGTAGGGAGGGGACAGGGAAAGAAAAACTGTTTTTT.

The chain joins TRBV9 to TRBJ2-5, with 10 bases that match TRBD1. Trimming took 0 bases from V and 4 from J; bases not matched to a gene: 3. There are 15 residues in the CDR3. Germline values: CDR1 SGDLS, CDR2 YYNGEE. CDR3 nucleotides: TGTGCCAGCAGCGTAGGGACAGGGGGATCAGAGACCCAGTACTTC. Its protein is CASSVGTGGSETQYF.

This chain connects TRBV6-1 to TRBJ1-1; no clear D gene. Germline V gene lookup returns CDR1 MNHNS and CDR2 SASEGT. The CDR3 consists of 15 residues. V was shortened by 2 bases and J by 2 bases, with 12 bases between the two germline ends. CDR3 sequence: CASSENPQLNTEAFF. The CDR3 region has the DNA TGTGCCAGCAGTGAAAACCCACAACTTAACACTGAAGCTTTCTTT.

Concerning this clone itself: The sample contains more than one DNA sequence encoding this CDR3. The gene calls are TRBV6-5 and TRBJ2-7, with 12 bases matching TRBD1. Trimming cost V 2 bases and J 4 bases; bases outside gene matches: 3. This CDR3 region has 15 residues. CDR1 MNHEY and CDR2 SVGAGI come from the germline V gene. The CDR3 bases are TGTGCCAGCAGTTACAGGGGACAGGGGGCGTACGAGCAGTACTTC. Its protein is CASSYRGQGAYEQYF.

This chain links TRBV28 with TRBJ2-7; D is undetermined. With 7 bases removed from V and 1 base from J, the gap between germline ends came to 11 bases. The CDR3 covers 13 residues. Germline assignment: CDR1 MDHEN and CDR2 SYDVKM. This chain's CDR3 is CASTLPLSYEQYF. The CDR3 nucleotides are TGTGCCAGCACCCTCCCCCTATCCTACGAGCAGTACTTC.

This rearrangement joins TRBV30 to TRBJ2-2, with D unclear. Trimming removed 2 bases from V and 5 bases from J, with 9 bases in between. CDR1 and CDR2 from the germline V gene are GTSNPN and SVGIG (reference sequence). The CDR3 sequence is 13 residues long. The CDR3 protein is CAWSPGLTGELFF. The CDR3 nucleotides read TGTGCCTGGAGTCCCGGTTTAACCGGGGAGCTGTTTTTT.